This entry concerns a single T cell receptor beta chain. Its cognate antigen is unknown. Patients were ineligible given autoimmune disease history or systemic immunosuppression. This record comes from a study of OX40 agonist ivuxolimab in advanced cancers. The study's findings and limits: At doses 0.1 to 3.0 mg/kg, CD4+ and CD8+ clones expanded.

Trimming cost V 6 bases and J 2 bases, with 11 bases left between them. CDR1 and CDR2 (germline): MNHEY, SVGAGI. This CDR3 is 14 amino acids long. Measured with immunoSEQ multiplex PCR; TCRdb has only the in-frame clones, and not every one. The sample has about 32,000 clones; approximately 89% are singletons. The genes are TRBV6-5 and TRBJ1-5; D not certain. The receptor comes from an adult with an advanced solid tumor such as melanoma, head and neck, liver or kidney cancer. Sequences were derived from CD4+ or CD8+ T cells sorted from blood, sampled in a trial of the OX40 agonist ivuxolimab. CDR3 protein: CASSPGRGNQPQHF. The CDR3 DNA is TGTGCCAGCAGCCCGGGAAGGGGCAATCAGCCCCAGCATTTT.